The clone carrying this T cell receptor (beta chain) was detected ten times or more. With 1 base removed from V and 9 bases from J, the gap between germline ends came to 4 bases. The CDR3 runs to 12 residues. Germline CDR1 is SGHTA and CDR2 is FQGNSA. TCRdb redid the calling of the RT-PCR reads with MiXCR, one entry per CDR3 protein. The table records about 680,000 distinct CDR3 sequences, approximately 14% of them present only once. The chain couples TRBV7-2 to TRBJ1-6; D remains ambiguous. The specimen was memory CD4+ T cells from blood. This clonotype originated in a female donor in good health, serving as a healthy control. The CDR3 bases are TGTGCCAGCAGCTTAGGGGCTTCACCCCTCCACTTT. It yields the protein CASSLGASPLHF.